This TCR beta chain was identified in a study of response to subunit inactivated influenza vaccine. The CDR3 consists of 12 residues. The germline CDR1 and CDR2 sequences are SGDLS and YYNGEE. V dropped 7 bases and J dropped 5 bases, with 10 bases sitting between them. TCRdb ran MiXCR on the RT-PCR reads and lists one entry per CDR3 protein. This sample has fewer than 600,000 distinct CDR3 sequences; roughly 7.6% occur once, and the top ten carry approximately 14%. This clonotype was seen more than once but under ten times. The antigen is undetermined. Study observations and caveats: Researchers suggested that each seasonal influenza vaccination recruits few new T cells.

The V call is TRBV9, the J call TRBJ2-1, with a possible D match to TRBD1 (6 bases). The sequencing used PBMCs from blood, collected less than 30 months after vaccination. This sequence originates from a man in his fifties or sixties who received an inactivated influenza vaccine. This CDR3 reads CASGTFNNEQFF. CDR3 bases: TGTGCCAGCGGGACATTCAACAATGAGCAGTTCTTC.